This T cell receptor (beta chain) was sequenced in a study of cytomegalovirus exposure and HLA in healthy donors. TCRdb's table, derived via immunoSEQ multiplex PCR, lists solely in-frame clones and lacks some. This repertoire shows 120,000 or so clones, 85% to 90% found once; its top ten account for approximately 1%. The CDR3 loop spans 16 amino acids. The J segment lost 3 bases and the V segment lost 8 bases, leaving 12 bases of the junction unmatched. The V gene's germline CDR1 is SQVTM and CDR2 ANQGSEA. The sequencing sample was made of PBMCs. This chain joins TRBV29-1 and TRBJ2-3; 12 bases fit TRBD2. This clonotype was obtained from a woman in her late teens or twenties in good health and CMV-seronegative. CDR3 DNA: TGCAGCACGAAACGACTAGCGGGAGATGGGACAGATACGCAGTATTTT. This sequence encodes CSTKRLAGDGTDTQYF.